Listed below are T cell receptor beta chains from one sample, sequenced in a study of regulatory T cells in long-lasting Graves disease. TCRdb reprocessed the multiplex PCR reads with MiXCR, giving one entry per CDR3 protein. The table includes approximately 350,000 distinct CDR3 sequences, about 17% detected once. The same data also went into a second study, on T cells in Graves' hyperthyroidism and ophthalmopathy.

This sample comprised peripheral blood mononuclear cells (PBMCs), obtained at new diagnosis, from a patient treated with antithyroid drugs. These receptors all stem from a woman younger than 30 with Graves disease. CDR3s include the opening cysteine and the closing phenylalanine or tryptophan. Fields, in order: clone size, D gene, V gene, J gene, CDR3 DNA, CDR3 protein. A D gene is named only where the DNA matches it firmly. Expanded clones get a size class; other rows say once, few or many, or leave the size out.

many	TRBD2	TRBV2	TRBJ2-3	TGTGCCAGCAGTGAAGCGCCTCTAGCGGGAGGAGATACGCAGTATTTT	CASSEAPLAGGDTQYF
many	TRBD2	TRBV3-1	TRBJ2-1	TGTGCCAGCAGCCAAGCAGGGCGGGAGTTTCGAGATGAGCAGTTCTTC	CASSQAGREFRDEQFF
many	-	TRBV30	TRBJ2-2	TGTGCCTGGAGGGGGATGGGCCCTAGCGCGGGGGAGCTGTTTTTT	CAWRGMGPSAGELFF
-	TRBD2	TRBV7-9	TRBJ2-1	TGTGCCAGCAATCCGGCGGGGGGCTATGAGCAGTTCTTC	CASNPAGGYEQFF
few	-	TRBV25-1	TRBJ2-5	TGTGCCAGCAGTTTCTCGACGCCCAACGGAGGGACCCAGTACTTC	CASSFSTPNGGTQYF
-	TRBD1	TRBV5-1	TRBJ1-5	TGCGCCAGCAGCCGAGAGGGGGCCCAGCCCCAGCATTTT	CASSREGAQPQHF
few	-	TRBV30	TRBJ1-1	TGTGCCTGGAGTAATGTTGTGAACACTGAAGCTTTCTTT	CAWSNVVNTEAFF
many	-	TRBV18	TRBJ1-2	TGTGCCAGCTCCCAAGGCAGTAACTATGGCTACACCTTC	CASSQGSNYGYTF
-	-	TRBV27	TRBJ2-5	TGTGCCAGCAGTTTAAGGGTGAATCAAGAGACCCAGTACTTC	CASSLRVNQETQYF
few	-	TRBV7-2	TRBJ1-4	TGTGCCAGCAGCGGGGTAAAACTGTTTTTT	CASSGVKLFF
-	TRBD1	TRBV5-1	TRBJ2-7	TGCGCCAGCAGCTTGGCCTGGGACAGGGGAGCCTACGAGCAGTACTTC	CASSLAWDRGAYEQYF
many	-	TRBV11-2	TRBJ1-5	TGTGCCAGCAGCTTGAGGCCAGGGGATCAGCCCCAGCATTTT	CASSLRPGDQPQHF
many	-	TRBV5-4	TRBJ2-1	TGTGCCAGCAGCGAACGACGTATCTCCTACAATGAGCAGTTCTTC	CASSERRISYNEQFF
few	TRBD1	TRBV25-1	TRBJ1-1	TGTGCCAGCAGTGAAAACGACAGGGCTGGCACTGAAGCTTTCTTT	CASSENDRAGTEAFF
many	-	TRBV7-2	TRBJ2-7	TGTGCCAGCAGCTTAGCGGCAGGTGTCTACGAGCAGTACTTC	CASSLAAGVYEQYF
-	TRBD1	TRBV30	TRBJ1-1	TGTGCCTGGAGTGTGACAGGGGCGATCATGAACACTGAAGCTTTCTTT	CAWSVTGAIMNTEAFF
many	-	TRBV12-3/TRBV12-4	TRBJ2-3	TGTGCCAGCAGACCAGGGGAATCAGATACGCAGTATTTT	CASRPGESDTQYF
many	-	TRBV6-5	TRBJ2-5	TGTGCCAGCAGTTACCCGGGAGAGACCCAGTACTTC	CASSYPGETQYF
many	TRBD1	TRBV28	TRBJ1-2	TGTGCCAGCAGTTTCGTTTTGGGACAGGGGATGTGGGGCTACACCTTC	CASSFVLGQGMWGYTF
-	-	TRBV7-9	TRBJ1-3	TGTGCCAGCAGCTTAGCGGGACTGGGAAACACCATATATTTT	CASSLAGLGNTIYF
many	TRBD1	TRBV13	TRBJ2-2	TGTGCCAGCAGCTTCGCCGGGACAGGGGAAGATACCGGGGAGCTGTTTTTT	CASSFAGTGEDTGELFF
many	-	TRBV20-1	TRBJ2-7	TGCAGTGCTGGGCCGGGGACGCCTGGATACGAGCAGTACTTC	CSAGPGTPGYEQYF
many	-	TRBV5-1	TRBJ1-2	TGCGCCAGCAGCTTGGATGGGGGCAGTAACTATGGCTACACCTTC	CASSLDGGSNYGYTF
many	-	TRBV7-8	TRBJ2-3	TGTGCCAGCAGCTTAAGGGCCTCTAGCACAGATACGCAGTATTTT	CASSLRASSTDTQYF
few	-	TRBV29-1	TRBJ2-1	TGCAGCGTTGGGGGTGGGGCTGCCTTACCCTACAATGAGCAGTTCTTC	CSVGGGAALPYNEQFF
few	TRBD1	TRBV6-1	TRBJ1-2	TGTGCCAGCAGTGAGACAGGGGGCGCGACCGGCTACACCTTC	CASSETGGATGYTF
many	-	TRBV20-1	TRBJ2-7	TGCAGTGCTAGTCCCCCAACGGACAGTCCCCAGCAGTACTTC	CSASPPTDSPQQYF
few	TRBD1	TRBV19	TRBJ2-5	TGTGCCAGTAGTATAGCCCCGGGACAGGGGCGAGAGACCCAGTACTTC	CASSIAPGQGRETQYF
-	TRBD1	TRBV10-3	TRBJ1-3	TGTGCCATCAGTGGGACAGGGCTCTCTGGAAACACCATATATTTT	CAISGTGLSGNTIYF
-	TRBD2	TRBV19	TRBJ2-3	TGTGCCAGTAGTATAGTGCTAGCGGGGGCCCTCGGAGATACGCAGTATTTT	CASSIVLAGALGDTQYF
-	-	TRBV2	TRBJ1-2	TGTGCCAGCAACACCCAGAAAGCCTATGGCTACACCTTC	CASNTQKAYGYTF
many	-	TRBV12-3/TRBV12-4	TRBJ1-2	TGTGCCAGCAGTTTCAGGGTATCTGATGGCTACACCTTC	CASSFRVSDGYTF
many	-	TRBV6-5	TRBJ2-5	TGTGCCAGCAGTTACAGCGAGACAGAGACCCAGTACTTC	CASSYSETETQYF
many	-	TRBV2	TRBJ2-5	TGTGCCAGCAGGCACAGGGGAGGAACCCGGGAGACCCAGTACTTC	CASRHRGGTRETQYF
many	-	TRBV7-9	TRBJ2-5	TGTGCCAGCAGCCCCCGGCGGGCGGGGAACGGGGAGACCCAGTACTTC	CASSPRRAGNGETQYF
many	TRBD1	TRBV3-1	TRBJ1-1	TGTGCCAGCAGCCTGGGACAGCCGTCCCCATATGGAGCTTTCTTT	CASSLGQPSPYGAFF
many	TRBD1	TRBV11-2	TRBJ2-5	TGTGCCAGCAGCCGCAGGACAGGGTTCCAAGAGACCCAGTACTTC	CASSRRTGFQETQYF
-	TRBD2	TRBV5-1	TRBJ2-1	TGCGCCAGCAGCAGCCAAGGGACTAGCGGGGGAAAAAATGAGCAGTTCTTC	CASSSQGTSGGKNEQFF
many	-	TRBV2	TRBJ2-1	TGTGCCAGCAGGACAGTTACCTACAATGAGCAGTTCTTC	CASRTVTYNEQFF
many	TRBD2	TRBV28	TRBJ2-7	TGTGCCAGCAGCTACGCGGGGGGACGCGAGCAGTACTTC	CASSYAGGREQYF
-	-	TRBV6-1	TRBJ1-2	TGTGCCAGCAGTCCCTCCGCTGACTATGGCTACACCTTC	CASSPSADYGYTF
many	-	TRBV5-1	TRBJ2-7	TGCGCCAGCAGGCCGGGAGGGGGCCTTTACGAGCAGTACTTC	CASRPGGGLYEQYF
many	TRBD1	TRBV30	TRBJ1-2	TGTGCCTGGAGTCTACGGGGACAGACGGTAGGCTACACCTTC	CAWSLRGQTVGYTF
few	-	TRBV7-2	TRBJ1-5	TGTGCCAGCAGCTTGGCCGGTCGGAGCAATCAGCCCCAGCATTTT	CASSLAGRSNQPQHF
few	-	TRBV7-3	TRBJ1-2	TGTGCCAGCAGCCCCTCGACCGGCCCCGCCAAGTTC	CASSPSTGPAKF
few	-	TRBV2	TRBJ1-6	TGTGCCAGCAGTGATTGGGGGTTTTCCTATAATTCACCCCTCCACTTT	CASSDWGFSYNSPLHF
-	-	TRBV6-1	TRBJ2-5	TGTGCCAGCAACGGAGCGGAGCAGACCCAGTACTTC	CASNGAEQTQYF
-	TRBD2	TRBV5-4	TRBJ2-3	TGTGCCAGCAGCCAGAGCGGGGGGGCAGATACGCAGTATTTT	CASSQSGGADTQYF
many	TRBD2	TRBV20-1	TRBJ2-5	TGCAGTGCCCCGAGGGGACTAGCGGGAAGGGGCCAAGAGACCCAGTACTTC	CSAPRGLAGRGQETQYF
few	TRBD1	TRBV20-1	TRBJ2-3	TGCAGTGTACGGGACAGCTACACAGATACGCAGTATTTT	CSVRDSYTDTQYF
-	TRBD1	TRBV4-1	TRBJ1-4	TGCGCCAGCAGCCAACGGCAGGGGGCGCGATCTAATGAAAAACTGTTTTTT	CASSQRQGARSNEKLFF
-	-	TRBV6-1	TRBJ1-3	TGTGCCAGCGATCCTAAGGGTGGAAACACCATATATTTT	CASDPKGGNTIYF
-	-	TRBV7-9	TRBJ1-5	TGTGCCAGCAGCTCACAAGATATAGGGGACAAGACTGGGACGAATCAGCCCCAGCATTTT	CASSSQDIGDKTGTNQPQHF
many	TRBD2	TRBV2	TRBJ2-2	TGTGCCAGCAGGAGAGGAGGGACTAGCGGGGGCGCGACCAACACCGGGGAGCTGTTTTTT	CASRRGGTSGGATNTGELFF